What follows are 18 T cell receptor beta chains derived from one specimen sequenced in a study of graft-versus-host responses after intestinal transplantation. The antigens for these receptors are not known. Clones were sequenced by immunoSEQ multiplex PCR, and TCRdb holds only the in-frame ones, with some missing. The table has tens of thousands of clones, about four fifths seen once; the top ten hold about 18%. Sequencing used unstimulated CD8+ T cells sorted from spleen or lymph node cells, obtained before intestinal transplant. The origin of the receptors is a human donor who received an intestinal transplant.

This clone occurred once. The chain is built from TRBV4-1 and TRBJ2-1; no firm D call. This CDR3 spans 13 amino acids. The ends were cut back, 4 bases at V and 4 bases at J, with 8 bases in the middle. Germline CDR1 is MGHRA and CDR2 is YSYEKL. As DNA, the CDR3 is TGCGCCAGCAGCCCCGACTCATACAATGAGCAGTTCTTC. It codes for CASSPDSYNEQFF.

The chain is built from TRBV10-3 and TRBJ1-1; 8 bases line up with TRBD1. Germline V gene data show CDR1 as ENHRY and CDR2 as SYGVKD. The ends lost 1 base at V and 0 bases at J; junction bases unmatched: 4. This CDR3 contains 16 residues. The CDR3 nucleotides read TGTGCCATCAGTGAGTACGAACAGGGGGTGAACACTGAAGCTTTCTTT. This translates into CAISEYEQGVNTEAFF.

This clone was observed once. The chain links TRBV4-2 to TRBJ2-2; D unclear. The germline V and J ends were trimmed by 4 bases and 0 bases, with 3 bases remaining between them. The CDR3 length is 13 residues. The germline CDR1 and CDR2 sequences are LGHNA and YNFKEQ. The CDR3 sequence: CASSLANTGELFF. CDR3 bases: TGTGCCAGCAGCCTCGCGAACACCGGGGAGCTGTTTTTT.

This clone was seen a handful of times. This sample includes further DNA sequences coding for the same CDR3. The chain recombines TRBV6-4 with TRBJ2-3; 11 positions agree with TRBD2. The CDR3 consists of 15 residues. V was clipped by 3 bases and J by 1 base; unmatched bases: 0. Germline V gene lookup returns CDR1 MRHNA and CDR2 SNTAGT. This chain's CDR3 is CASSETSGGTDTQYF. The CDR3, as DNA: TGTGCCAGCAGTGAGACTAGCGGGGGCACAGATACGCAGTATTTT.

The rearrangement joins TRBV11-2 to TRBJ2-5; 10 nucleotides align to TRBD2. CDR1 is SGHAT, CDR2 FQNNGV, per germline. The CDR3 runs 18 residues. The V and J ends lost 0 bases and 5 bases, in that order; junction bases with no gene match: 12. The CDR3 DNA is TGTGCCAGCAGCTTAGATCTGAGTAGCGGGGGGCCTCAGGAGACCCAGTACTTC. Encoded protein: CASSLDLSSGGPQETQYF. Combining the CDR3 with reference TRBV11-2 and TRBJ2-5 gives the whole variable domain EAGVAQSPRYKIIEKRQSVAFWCNPISGHATLYWYQQILGQGPKLLIQFQNNGVVDDSQLPKDRFSAERLKGVDSTLKIQPAKLEDSAVYLCASSLDLSSGGPQETQYFGPGTRLLVL.

The chain is built from TRBV6-5 and TRBJ1-2; the match to TRBD1 covers 9 bases. V dropped 5 bases and J dropped 7; count of bases not matched to a gene: 8. Per germline, CDR1 MNHEY and CDR2 SVGAGI. The length of the CDR3 is 14 residues. For the CDR3, the DNA is TGTGCCAGCAGTCGGACAGGGGAAACGGGTGGCTACACCTTC. As protein: CASSRTGETGGYTF.

The chain couples TRBV6-5 to TRBJ2-3; D might be TRBD1 (5 bases). The CDR3 extends over 13 amino acids. Germline V gene sequence: CDR1 MNHEY, CDR2 SVGAGI. Trimming took 10 bases from V and 5 from J, leaving 16 bases between them. The CDR3: CATQGLVGDTQYF. The DNA of the CDR3 is TGTGCCACCCAGGGTCTAGTGGGAGATACGCAGTATTTT.

This CDR3 is CASTPTGKPVEEQYF. CDR3 bases: TGTGCCAGCACCCCGACAGGGAAGCCTGTTGAGGAGCAGTACTTC. The chain uses TRBV28 and TRBJ2-7, with 7 bases fitting TRBD1. The CDR3 is made up of 15 amino acids. After removal of 7 bases from V and 7 bases from J, the junction contained 16 bases not matched to a gene. CDR1 is MDHEN, CDR2 SYDVKM, per germline.

The rearrangement uses TRBV5-6 and TRBJ1-1, with D unclear. CDR3 length: 12 residues. Germline V gene data show CDR1 as SGHDT and CDR2 as YYEEEE. V shed 0 bases and J shed 5 bases, with 5 bases lying between them. The CDR3 nucleotides read TGTGCCAGCAGCTTGGGATGGACTGAAGCTTTCTTT. Its translation is CASSLGWTEAFF.

V gene TRBV5-1 combines with J gene TRBJ2-7; D perhaps matches TRBD1 (5 bases). The germline V gene encodes CDR1 SGHRS and CDR2 YFSETQ. V lost 0 bases to trimming and J lost 5 bases, with 9 bases between them. The CDR3 spans 13 residues. The CDR3 spells CASSLEGLDEQYF. In DNA, the CDR3 is TGCGCCAGCAGCTTGGAGGGGTTAGACGAGCAGTACTTC.

The gene calls are TRBV5-4 and TRBJ2-7; 9 nucleotides match TRBD2. The length of the CDR3 is 14 residues. The junction had 7 bases not matched to a gene; V was cut back by 4 bases and J by 5 bases. Germline V gene lookup returns CDR1 SGHNT and CDR2 YYREEE (reference sequence). The CDR3: CASSVSGRSDEQYF. The CDR3 nucleotides read TGTGCCAGCAGCGTTAGCGGGAGATCGGACGAGCAGTACTTC. Full variable domain (outside the CDR3, taken from reference TRBV5-4 and TRBJ2-7): ETGVTQSPTHLIKTRGQQVTLRCSSQSGHNTVSWYQQALGQGPQFIFQYYREEENGRGNFPPRFSGLQFPNYSSELNVNALELDDSALYLCASSVSGRSDEQYFGPGTRLTVT.

This clone showed up just once. V usage is TRBV14 and J usage is TRBJ1-2; D might be TRBD1 (5 bases). The germline gives CDR1 SGHDN, CDR2 FVKESK. This CDR3 region has 17 residues. Trimming took 1 base from V and 3 from J, leaving 18 bases between them. For the CDR3, the DNA is TGTGCCAGCAGCCAAGGATTTGGGGTAGCAGGGTACTATGGCTACACCTTC. Protein product: CASSQGFGVAGYYGYTF.

This sequence joins TRBV28 and TRBJ1-5; 8 bases map to TRBD1. Germline values: CDR1 MDHEN, CDR2 SYDVKM. V shed 1 base and J 8 bases; nucleotides not matched to a gene: 10. This CDR3 spans 16 amino acids. Here the CDR3 reads CASSLFPGGDWEPQHF. DNA of the CDR3: TGTGCCAGCAGTTTATTTCCAGGGGGCGACTGGGAGCCCCAGCATTTT.

V gene TRBV18 combines with J gene TRBJ2-7, with 10 bases identical to TRBD1. The CDR3 loop spans 13 amino acids. Germline values: CDR1 KGHSH, CDR2 LQKENI. The V and J ends lost 4 bases and 4 bases, in that order; junction bases with no gene match: 1. The CDR3 bases are TGTGCCAGCTCACTGGGACAGGGGTACGAGCAGTACTTC. It codes for CASSLGQGYEQYF.

This clone was observed a single time. The chain employs TRBV19 and TRBJ1-6; TRBD1 aligns across 8 bases. V shed 2 bases and J 0 bases; nucleotides not matched to a gene: 3. The V gene's germline CDR1 is LNHDA and CDR2 SQIVND (reference sequence). The CDR3 covers 17 residues. CDR3 sequence: CASSIWDRYSYNSPLHF. The CDR3, as DNA: TGTGCCAGTAGTATATGGGACAGGTACTCCTATAATTCACCCCTCCACTTT.

CDR3 DNA: TGCGCCAGCAGCGGGACCCCAGAGAACAATGAGCAGTTCTTC. Amino acids: CASSGTPENNEQFF. The J gene is TRBJ2-1, the V gene TRBV5-1, with D tentatively TRBD1 or TRBD2 (5 bases each). Germline V lookup: CDR1 SGHRS, CDR2 YFSETQ. The length of the CDR3 is 14 residues. V was shortened by 4 bases and J by 5 bases, with 13 bases between the two germline ends.

The chain has TRBV28 and TRBJ1-5; 7 bases line up with TRBD1. Trimming at V came to 7 bases and at J to 3 bases, leaving 12 bases not matched to a gene. Per the germline V gene, CDR1 is MDHEN and CDR2 is SYDVKM. The CDR3 spans 16 residues. The CDR3 here is CASTPWIDRDNQPQHF. In nucleotides, the CDR3 is TGTGCCAGCACCCCCTGGATTGACAGGGACAATCAGCCCCAGCATTTT.

Of note for this clone: Other DNA sequences in this specimen translate into the identical CDR3. The chain carries TRBV19 and TRBJ2-7; D is perhaps TRBD2 (5 bases). Between the trimmed V and J ends, which lost 5 bases and 3 bases, there was a span of 11 bases. This CDR3 is built from 13 residues. Germline V gives CDR1 LNHDA, CDR2 SQIVND (reference sequence). CDR3 sequence: CASSYGILYEQYF. As DNA, the CDR3 is TGTGCCAGTAGTTACGGGATCCTCTACGAGCAGTACTTC.